Listed here is a single TCR beta chain. This specimen comes from a study of blood T cells in healthy people across ages. The CDR3 has 16 amino acids. Germline V gene sequence: CDR1 SEHNR, CDR2 FQNEAQ (reference sequence). Deletions cut 2 bases from V and 1 base from J, with 13 bases between. Combining a sample-barcoded 5' primer with a J-beta primer mix, a second PCR ran for 7 to 11 cycles. TCRdb re-derived calls from the 5' RACE reads in MiXCR, one entry per CDR3 protein. The table has 800,000 or so distinct CDR3 sequences, about 25% seen once. The data were also submitted as part of a second study, on T cells of mothers and their children.

This TCR came from a boy between 10 and 17 years old in good health. The source material was blood. This chain uses TRBV7-9 with TRBJ2-3; no definite D call. The CDR3 sequence: CASSLSSGTGTDTQYF. As DNA, the CDR3 is TGTGCCAGCAGCTTATCTTCCGGTACAGGCACAGATACGCAGTATTTT.